The rows below give T cell receptor beta chains drawn from one sample of a study of cytomegalovirus exposure and HLA in healthy donors. Some clones are missing from TCRdb's copy, which holds only in-frame ones; the method was immunoSEQ multiplex PCR. This sample has 150,000 or so clones, with 65% to 70% found just once. The sample taken for sequencing was PBMCs. These receptor sequences come from a man aged 25 to 40 in good health and CMV-seropositive. Each CDR3 is given with its conserved first and last residue. D genes are given only for firm matches. For some rows the clone size is stated as once, few or many, or as a class when expanded; others skip it.

clone_size: -
v_call: TRBV2
j_call: TRBJ1-2
d_call: -
cdr3_aa: CAAGREDGYTF
cdr3_nt: TGTGCCGCAGGCCGGGAGGATGGCTACACCTTC

clone_size: once
v_call: TRBV6-6
j_call: TRBJ2-7
d_call: TRBD2
cdr3_aa: CASSSPRAGGSYEQYF
cdr3_nt: TGTGCCAGCAGTTCTCCAAGAGCGGGAGGCTCCTACGAGCAGTACTTC

clone_size: -
v_call: TRBV9
j_call: TRBJ2-7
d_call: TRBD1
cdr3_aa: CASSVDGTGKYEQYF
cdr3_nt: TGTGCCAGCAGCGTAGACGGGACAGGGAAGTACGAGCAGTACTTC

clone_size: -
v_call: TRBV28
j_call: TRBJ2-7
d_call: TRBD1
cdr3_aa: CASSLPGTGGREQYF
cdr3_nt: TGTGCCAGCAGTCTCCCCGGTACAGGGGGCCGCGAGCAGTACTTC

clone_size: few
v_call: TRBV7-3
j_call: TRBJ2-3
d_call: -
cdr3_aa: CASSLSGGTQYF
cdr3_nt: TGTGCCAGCAGCTTGTCCGGGGGTACGCAGTATTTT

clone_size: -
v_call: TRBV6-6
j_call: TRBJ1-1
d_call: -
cdr3_aa: CASSYLRPSEAEAFF
cdr3_nt: TGTGCCAGCAGTTACCTAAGGCCCTCCGAGGCTGAAGCTTTCTTT

clone_size: -
v_call: TRBV19
j_call: TRBJ2-5
d_call: -
cdr3_aa: CASSGQYQETQYF
cdr3_nt: TGTGCCAGCAGTGGACAGTACCAAGAGACCCAGTACTTC

clone_size: -
v_call: TRBV6-1
j_call: TRBJ2-7
d_call: TRBD2
cdr3_aa: CAISLSGSNEQYF
cdr3_nt: TGTGCCATCAGCCTTAGCGGGAGCAACGAGCAGTACTTC

clone_size: -
v_call: TRBV19
j_call: TRBJ2-6
d_call: -
cdr3_aa: CASSALFGGNSGANVLTF
cdr3_nt: TGTGCCAGTAGTGCCCTCTTCGGAGGGAACTCTGGGGCCAACGTCCTGACTTTC

clone_size: -
v_call: TRBV6-5
j_call: TRBJ2-2
d_call: TRBD1
cdr3_aa: CASRKNRGLTGELFF
cdr3_nt: TGTGCCAGCAGGAAGAACAGGGGATTGACCGGGGAGCTGTTTTTT

clone_size: -
v_call: TRBV5-1
j_call: TRBJ2-3
d_call: TRBD2
cdr3_aa: CASSFATSGGTDTQYF
cdr3_nt: TGCGCCAGCAGCTTCGCGACTAGCGGGGGCACAGATACGCAGTATTTT

clone_size: -
v_call: TRBV5-3
j_call: TRBJ2-1
d_call: TRBD2
cdr3_aa: CARSLSSWGTSGVGYNEQFF
cdr3_nt: TGTGCCAGAAGCTTGTCCTCCTGGGGGACTAGCGGGGTTGGATACAATGAGCAGTTCTTC

clone_size: -
v_call: TRBV30
j_call: TRBJ2-7
d_call: -
cdr3_aa: CAWTPPGITYEQYF
cdr3_nt: TGTGCCTGGACCCCACCGGGTATTACCTACGAGCAGTACTTC

clone_size: -
v_call: TRBV30
j_call: TRBJ1-4
d_call: -
cdr3_aa: CAYISGEKLFF
cdr3_nt: TGTGCCTACATTTCGGGTGAAAAACTGTTTTTT

clone_size: once
v_call: TRBV7-6
j_call: TRBJ2-1
d_call: TRBD2
cdr3_aa: CASSPLGGTYNEQFF
cdr3_nt: TGTGCCAGCAGCCCATTGGGGGGGACCTACAATGAGCAGTTCTTC

clone_size: few
v_call: TRBV6-6
j_call: TRBJ1-1
d_call: TRBD1
cdr3_aa: CASSYQQGMNTEAFF
cdr3_nt: TGTGCCAGCAGCTACCAACAGGGGATGAACACTGAAGCTTTCTTT

clone_size: -
v_call: TRBV4-1
j_call: TRBJ2-4
d_call: TRBD1
cdr3_aa: CASSHDRVPFQYF
cdr3_nt: TGCGCCAGCAGCCATGACAGGGTACCGTTTCAGTACTTC

clone_size: -
v_call: TRBV6-6
j_call: TRBJ2-7
d_call: -
cdr3_aa: CASSYLSSAAYEQYF
cdr3_nt: TGTGCCAGCAGTTACCTATCTAGCGCTGCCTACGAGCAGTACTTC

clone_size: -
v_call: TRBV5-5
j_call: TRBJ1-5
d_call: -
cdr3_aa: CASSFHPGASYSNQPQHF
cdr3_nt: TGTGCCAGCAGCTTTCATCCGGGAGCCTCTTATAGCAATCAGCCCCAGCATTTT

clone_size: few
v_call: TRBV5-5
j_call: TRBJ2-7
d_call: -
cdr3_aa: CASSRSDYEQYF
cdr3_nt: TGTGCCAGCAGCCGGTCTGACTACGAGCAGTACTTC

clone_size: -
v_call: TRBV27
j_call: TRBJ2-1
d_call: TRBD2
cdr3_aa: CASSFLGLAGNEQFF
cdr3_nt: TGTGCCAGCAGTTTTCTAGGACTAGCGGGAAATGAGCAGTTCTTC

clone_size: few
v_call: TRBV2
j_call: TRBJ2-5
d_call: TRBD2
cdr3_aa: CASRGLAVQETQYF
cdr3_nt: TGTGCCAGCAGGGGACTAGCGGTACAAGAGACCCAGTACTTC

clone_size: -
v_call: TRBV7-9
j_call: TRBJ2-3
d_call: -
cdr3_aa: CASSFEGSTDTQYF
cdr3_nt: TGTGCCAGCAGCTTCGAGGGAAGCACAGATACGCAGTATTTT

clone_size: -
v_call: TRBV7-2
j_call: TRBJ2-6
d_call: -
cdr3_aa: CASSSGPPGANVLTF
cdr3_nt: TGTGCCAGCAGTTCAGGTCCCCCCGGGGCCAACGTCCTGACTTTC

clone_size: -
v_call: TRBV10-2
j_call: TRBJ2-5
d_call: TRBD2
cdr3_aa: CASSPGGGDQETQYF
cdr3_nt: TGCGCCAGCAGCCCCGGGGGGGGCGATCAAGAGACCCAGTACTTC

clone_size: few
v_call: TRBV5-4
j_call: TRBJ1-4
d_call: -
cdr3_aa: CASSLAGLSNEKLFF
cdr3_nt: TGTGCCAGCAGCTTAGCCGGACTGAGTAATGAAAAACTGTTTTTT

clone_size: -
v_call: TRBV20-1
j_call: TRBJ1-4
d_call: TRBD1
cdr3_aa: CSAGTATF
cdr3_nt: TGCAGTGCCGGGACAGCTACTTTT

clone_size: few
v_call: TRBV10-3
j_call: TRBJ2-7
d_call: TRBD1
cdr3_aa: CAISGGTGRYEQYF
cdr3_nt: TGTGCCATCAGTGGGGGGACAGGAAGATACGAGCAGTACTTC

clone_size: few
v_call: TRBV5-1
j_call: TRBJ2-1
d_call: -
cdr3_aa: CASSLATGRIWDNEQFF
cdr3_nt: TGCGCCAGCAGCTTGGCCACAGGCCGAATCTGGGACAATGAGCAGTTCTTC

clone_size: -
v_call: TRBV4-1
j_call: TRBJ2-1
d_call: -
cdr3_aa: CASSQPQQRGFYEQFF
cdr3_nt: TGCGCCAGCAGCCAGCCTCAACAGAGAGGGTTTTATGAGCAGTTCTTC

clone_size: -
v_call: TRBV7-2
j_call: TRBJ2-3
d_call: TRBD2
cdr3_aa: CASSLLGGRVTDTQYF
cdr3_nt: TGTGCCAGCAGCTTATTGGGCGGGAGAGTAACAGATACGCAGTATTTT

clone_size: few
v_call: TRBV7-8
j_call: TRBJ2-1
d_call: -
cdr3_aa: CASSFSGTEQFF
cdr3_nt: TGTGCCAGCAGCTTCTCCGGGACAGAGCAGTTCTTC

clone_size: -
v_call: TRBV23-1
j_call: TRBJ1-2
d_call: TRBD1
cdr3_aa: CASSQSIGGDGYTF
cdr3_nt: TGCGCCAGCAGTCAATCAATAGGGGGCGATGGCTACACCTTC

clone_size: -
v_call: TRBV6-4
j_call: TRBJ2-3
d_call: TRBD1
cdr3_aa: CASSKGGFSTDTQYF
cdr3_nt: TGTGCCAGCAGCAAAGGGGGCTTTAGCACAGATACGCAGTATTTT

clone_size: -
v_call: TRBV7-2
j_call: TRBJ2-5
d_call: -
cdr3_aa: CASSLIVQETQYF
cdr3_nt: TGTGCCAGCAGCTTAATCGTACAAGAGACCCAGTACTTC

clone_size: few
v_call: TRBV4-1
j_call: TRBJ2-7
d_call: TRBD2
cdr3_aa: CASSELAGGSNEQYF
cdr3_nt: TGCGCCAGCAGCGAACTAGCGGGAGGAAGCAACGAGCAGTACTTC

clone_size: -
v_call: TRBV6-1
j_call: TRBJ1-1
d_call: -
cdr3_aa: CASRPTEMNTEAFF
cdr3_nt: TGTGCCAGCAGACCCACAGAAATGAACACTGAAGCTTTCTTT

clone_size: -
v_call: TRBV18
j_call: TRBJ2-5
d_call: -
cdr3_aa: CASSDRTEQETQYF
cdr3_nt: TGTGCCAGCTCAGACCGGACAGAGCAAGAGACCCAGTACTTC

clone_size: -
v_call: TRBV11-3
j_call: TRBJ2-1
d_call: -
cdr3_aa: CASSPSPYNEQFF
cdr3_nt: TGTGCCAGCAGCCCCTCCCCCTACAATGAGCAGTTCTTC

clone_size: few
v_call: TRBV30
j_call: TRBJ2-7
d_call: -
cdr3_aa: CAWSDRYEQYF
cdr3_nt: TGTGCCTGGAGTGACAGATACGAGCAGTACTTC

clone_size: -
v_call: TRBV9
j_call: TRBJ2-1
d_call: TRBD2
cdr3_aa: CASSVAGGDYNEQFF
cdr3_nt: TGTGCCAGCAGCGTAGCGGGAGGTGACTACAATGAGCAGTTCTTC